What follows are 14 T cell receptor beta chains derived from one specimen sequenced in a study of T cell changes during pregnancy in multiple sclerosis (dated by TCRdb to 2018 to 2020). The library came from the immunoSEQ multiplex PCR assay. TCRdb took over this immuneACCESS table, retaining in-frame rearrangements with V and J assigned. Such tables are incomplete; in checked studies, under half of the missing clones stem from an unresolved V gene, and the remainder is unexplained. The sample includes approximately 100,000 clones, with around nine tenths observed a single time. 1% to 1.5% of the sample is in the top ten clones. The material was peripheral blood, obtained in the second trimester of pregnancy. The receptor set was obtained from a female donor with multiple sclerosis, enrolled in a pregnancy study.

The gene calls are TRBV11-2 and TRBJ1-1; 8 bases align to TRBD1. V lost 3 bases to trimming and J lost 5 bases; unmatched junction nucleotides: 8. The CDR3 is made up of 15 amino acids. Germline V gene sequence: CDR1 SGHAT, CDR2 FQNNGV. CDR3 bases: TGTGCCAGCAGCTTCGGACAGGGAGGAGGTACTGAAGCTTTCTTT. It specifies CASSFGQGGGTEAFF.

This clone was seen once. The genes are TRBV19 and TRBJ2-1, with TRBD2 matching over 10 bases. CDR1 is LNHDA, CDR2 SQIVND, per germline (reference sequence). After removal of 3 bases from V and 4 bases from J, the junction contained 3 bases not matched to a gene. The length of the CDR3 is 15 residues. The CDR3 loop is CASSIDSGGYNEQFF. In DNA, the CDR3 is TGTGCCAGTAGTATCGATAGCGGGGGGTACAATGAGCAGTTCTTC.

This chain joins TRBV6-1 and TRBJ1-1; perhaps TRBD1 as D (6 bases). Germline V CDR1 and CDR2: MNHNS, SASEGT. With 4 bases removed from V and 1 base from J, the gap between germline ends came to 7 bases. The CDR3 covers 13 residues. The CDR3 spells CASSGRGNTEAFF. The CDR3 coding sequence is TGTGCCAGCAGTGGCAGGGGGAACACTGAAGCTTTCTTT.

V usage is TRBV6-6 and J usage is TRBJ1-1; 8 bases match TRBD1. Germline V CDR1 and CDR2: MNHNY, SVGAGI (reference sequence). The CDR3 is 13 amino acids. V was clipped by 6 bases and J by 4 bases; unmatched bases: 4. DNA of the CDR3: TGTGCCAGCAGCACAACAGGGGGCACTGAAGCTTTCTTT. It specifies CASSTTGGTEAFF.

The rearrangement uses TRBV5-6 and TRBJ1-4, with 8 bases aligning to TRBD1. This CDR3 is built from 15 residues. V lost 3 bases and J lost 8; bases outside the gene matches: 9. The germline V gene has CDR1 SGHDT and CDR2 YYEEEE. CDR3 protein: CASSSKQGVGEKLFF. CDR3 in DNA: TGTGCCAGCAGCTCTAAACAGGGGGTGGGAGAAAAACTGTTTTTT.

The V gene is TRBV18, the J gene TRBJ2-7; 9 bases match TRBD1. The CDR3 length is 15 residues. Losses at the gene ends were 3 bases for V and 6 bases for J; bases not matched to a gene: 9. Germline CDR1 is KGHSH and CDR2 is LQKENI. The CDR3 protein is CASSPRGQGVGEQYF. CDR3 DNA sequence: TGTGCCAGCTCACCGAGGGGACAGGGAGTAGGCGAGCAGTACTTC.

This clone was observed a single time. The rearrangement links TRBV19 to TRBJ1-1; D gene uncertain. Germline lookup yields CDR1 LNHDA and CDR2 SQIVND (reference sequence). Trimming removed 3 bases at V and 4 bases at J, with 12 bases between. This CDR3 contains 14 residues. CDR3 nucleotide sequence: TGTGCCAGTAGTATGCTCACCCGGGGCACTGAAGCTTTCTTT. It specifies CASSMLTRGTEAFF.

This sequence joins TRBV7-9 and TRBJ2-3; 10 bases fit TRBD2. CDR3 length: 16 residues. Germline CDR1 reads SEHNR; CDR2 reads FQNEAQ (reference sequence). With V trimmed by 3 bases and J by 2 bases, 5 bases remained unmatched. DNA of the CDR3: TGTGCCAGCAGCTTGATACTAGCGGGGAACACAGATACGCAGTATTTT. As protein: CASSLILAGNTDTQYF.

The rearrangement uses TRBV7-6 and TRBJ2-1, with D perhaps TRBD2 (6 bases). The germline CDR1 and CDR2 sequences are SGHVS and FNYEAQ. This CDR3 region has 13 residues. V lost 5 bases to trimming and J lost 4 bases, with 9 bases between them. The CDR3 DNA follows: TGTGCCAGCAGCCCGGGAGTTTACAATGAGCAGTTCTTC. It specifies CASSPGVYNEQFF.

V and J are TRBV28 and TRBJ2-1; perhaps TRBD2 as D (6 bases). Trimming removed 6 bases from V and 7 bases from J, with 13 bases in between. The CDR3 contains 13 residues. CDR1 is MDHEN and CDR2 is SYDVKM in the germline V gene. The CDR3 DNA follows: TGTGCCAGCAGGGTAGCGGACGGGAATGAGCAGTTCTTC. Translation: CASRVADGNEQFF.

This clone was counted once. The chain recombines TRBV4-1 with TRBJ2-1, with TRBD2 identical over 16 bases. The CDR3 spans 19 residues. V shed 5 bases and J 4 bases; nucleotides not matched to a gene: 11. Germline CDR1 reads MGHRA; CDR2 reads YSYEKL. DNA of the CDR3: TGCGCCAGCAGCGGCGGGACTAGCGGGAGGGAGGGGACTTACAATGAGCAGTTCTTC. This codes for CASSGGTSGREGTYNEQFF.

V usage is TRBV2 and J usage is TRBJ2-3; 9 nucleotides agree with TRBD2. Germline V lookup: CDR1 SNHLY, CDR2 FYNNEI. The CDR3 is 14 amino acids. With 7 bases clipped from V and 3 bases from J, the junction kept 5 bases outside the gene matches. The CDR3 DNA sequence: TGTGCCAGCAAGGCGGGGGGGCGGACAGATACGCAGTATTTT. Translated: CASKAGGRTDTQYF.

The chain has TRBV9 and TRBJ1-1; D possibly corresponds to TRBD1 (6 bases). Trimming took 3 bases from V and 5 from J, leaving 11 bases between them. This CDR3 is 13 amino acids long. CDR1 is SGDLS, CDR2 YYNGEE, per germline. In nucleotides, the CDR3 is TGTGCCAGCAGCGCACAGGGTCGGACTGAAGCTTTCTTT. Translation: CASSAQGRTEAFF.

The chain recombines TRBV2 with TRBJ1-1; tentatively, D is TRBD1 (6 bases). The germline CDR1 and CDR2 sequences are SNHLY and FYNNEI. The CDR3 is 16 residues long. The germline V and J ends were trimmed by 2 bases and 0 bases, with 13 bases remaining between them. CDR3 DNA: TGTGCCAGCAGTGAACCAGGACAGAGAATGAACACTGAAGCTTTCTTT. Its translation is CASSEPGQRMNTEAFF.